The present entry profiles one T cell receptor (beta chain) with its context. The antigen is undetermined. Germline and junction disagree at one end, which may indicate a read error. Starting material of 500 to 600 ng total RNA yielded TCR beta cDNA via a constant-region primer. Modified slightly, ARM-PCR produced TCR beta libraries over three nested multiplex PCR rounds. Running ten to eleven cycles apiece, the first two PCR rounds relied on TRBV1-TRBV30 forward primers together with a C-beta reverse primer. One entry per CDR3 protein results from TCRdb running MiXCR on the multiplex PCR reads. This table has under 200,000 distinct CDR3 sequences, about 65% appearing once. The source of the blood RNA was unsorted whole blood, and germline DNA was extracted as well. The researchers drew 4 to 5 milliliters of peripheral blood before surgery. This record belongs to a study of tumor-infiltrating lymphocytes in primary liver carcinoma. Study-level findings and limits: Tumor region pairs showed greater overlap than either tumor-adjacent or tumor-blood pairs did.

Germline V CDR1 and CDR2: SEHNR, FQNEAQ (reference sequence). CDR3 size: 15 residues. The receptor's source is a woman in her sixties or seventies with primary liver carcinoma and hepatitis B virus infection. Sequencing was carried out using peripheral blood. The gene calls are TRBV7-9 and TRBJ1-4; TRBD1 might be the D (6 bases). The CDR3 sequence is CVSSYLVTGTEKLFF. The CDR3 bases are TGTGTCAGCAGCTATCTGGTGACAGGCACCGAAAAACTGTTTTTT.